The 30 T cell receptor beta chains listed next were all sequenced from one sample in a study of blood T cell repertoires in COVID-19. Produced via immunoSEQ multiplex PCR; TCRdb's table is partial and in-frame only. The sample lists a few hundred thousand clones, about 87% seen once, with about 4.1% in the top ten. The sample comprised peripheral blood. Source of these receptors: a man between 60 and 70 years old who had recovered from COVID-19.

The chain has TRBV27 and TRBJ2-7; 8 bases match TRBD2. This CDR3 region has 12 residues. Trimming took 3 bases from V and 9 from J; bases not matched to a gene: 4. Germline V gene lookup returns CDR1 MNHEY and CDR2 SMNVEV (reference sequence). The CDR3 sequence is CASSFRGGGQYF. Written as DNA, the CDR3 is TGTGCCAGCAGTTTCCGGGGGGGCGGGCAGTACTTC.

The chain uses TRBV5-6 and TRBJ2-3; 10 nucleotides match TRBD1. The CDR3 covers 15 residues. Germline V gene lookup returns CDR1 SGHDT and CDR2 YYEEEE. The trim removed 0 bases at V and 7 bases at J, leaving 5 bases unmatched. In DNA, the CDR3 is TGTGCCAGCAGCTTGGGGGGACAGGGGCTTCATACGCAGTATTTT. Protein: CASSLGGQGLHTQYF.

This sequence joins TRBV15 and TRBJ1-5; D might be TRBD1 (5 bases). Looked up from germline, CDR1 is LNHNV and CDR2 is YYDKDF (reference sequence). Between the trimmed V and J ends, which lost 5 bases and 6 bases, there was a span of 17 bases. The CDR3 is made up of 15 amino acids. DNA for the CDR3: TGTGCCACCAGCGGGGGACTCACCTCTCCTCAGCCCCAGCATTTT. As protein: CATSGGLTSPQPQHF.

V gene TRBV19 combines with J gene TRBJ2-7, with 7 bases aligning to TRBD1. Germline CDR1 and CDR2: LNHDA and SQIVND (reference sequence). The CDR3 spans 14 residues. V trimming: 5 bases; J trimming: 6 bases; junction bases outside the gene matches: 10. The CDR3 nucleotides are TGTGCCAGTAGTTTCCGACAGGGTGGGGGCGAGCAGTACTTC. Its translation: CASSFRQGGGEQYF.

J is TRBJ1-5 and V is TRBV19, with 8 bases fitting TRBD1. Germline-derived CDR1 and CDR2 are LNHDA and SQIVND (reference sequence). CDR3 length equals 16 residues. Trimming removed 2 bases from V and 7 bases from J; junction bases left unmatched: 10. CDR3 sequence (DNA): TGTGCCAGTAGTATATATGAGACAGGGGCCGGGCAGCCCCAGCATTTT. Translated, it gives CASSIYETGAGQPQHF.

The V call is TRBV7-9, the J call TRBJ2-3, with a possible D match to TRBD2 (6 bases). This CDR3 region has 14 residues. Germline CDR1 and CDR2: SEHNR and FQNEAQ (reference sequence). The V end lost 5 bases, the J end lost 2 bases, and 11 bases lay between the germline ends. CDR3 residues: CASSRGDSTDTQYF. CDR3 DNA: TGTGCCAGCAGCCGCGGGGATTCCACAGATACGCAGTATTTT.

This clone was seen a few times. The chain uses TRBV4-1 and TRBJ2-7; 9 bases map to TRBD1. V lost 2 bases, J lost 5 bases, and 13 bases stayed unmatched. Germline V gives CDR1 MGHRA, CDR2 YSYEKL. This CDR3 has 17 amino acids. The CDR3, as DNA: TGCGCCAGCAGCCAATCTCCCCCGGGACAGGGCGTCGACGAGCAGTACTTC. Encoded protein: CASSQSPPGQGVDEQYF.

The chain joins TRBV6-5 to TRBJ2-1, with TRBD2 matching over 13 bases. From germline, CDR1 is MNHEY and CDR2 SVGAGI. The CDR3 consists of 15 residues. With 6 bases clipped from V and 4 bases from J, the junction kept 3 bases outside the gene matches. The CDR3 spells CASRETSGGYNEQFF. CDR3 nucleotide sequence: TGTGCCAGCAGAGAGACTAGCGGGGGGTACAATGAGCAGTTCTTC.

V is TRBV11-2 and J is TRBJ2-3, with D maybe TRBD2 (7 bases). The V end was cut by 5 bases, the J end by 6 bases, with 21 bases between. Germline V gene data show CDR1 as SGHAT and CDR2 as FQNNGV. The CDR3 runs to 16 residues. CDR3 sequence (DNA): TGTGCCAGCAGCCCCATTGTAGGGGGGGCCAGCGATACGCAGTATTTT. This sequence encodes CASSPIVGGASDTQYF.

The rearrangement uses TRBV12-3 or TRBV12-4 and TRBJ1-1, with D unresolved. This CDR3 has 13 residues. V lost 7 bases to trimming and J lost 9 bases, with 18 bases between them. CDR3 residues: CASIRRGQEKAFF. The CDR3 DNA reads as TGTGCCAGCATCCGGCGAGGGCAGGAGAAAGCTTTCTTT.

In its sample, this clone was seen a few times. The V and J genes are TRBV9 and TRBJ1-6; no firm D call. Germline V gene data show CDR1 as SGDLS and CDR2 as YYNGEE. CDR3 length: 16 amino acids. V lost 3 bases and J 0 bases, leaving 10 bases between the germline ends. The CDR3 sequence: CASSALESSYNSPLHF. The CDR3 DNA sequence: TGTGCCAGCAGCGCGCTCGAGAGCTCCTATAATTCACCCCTCCACTTT.

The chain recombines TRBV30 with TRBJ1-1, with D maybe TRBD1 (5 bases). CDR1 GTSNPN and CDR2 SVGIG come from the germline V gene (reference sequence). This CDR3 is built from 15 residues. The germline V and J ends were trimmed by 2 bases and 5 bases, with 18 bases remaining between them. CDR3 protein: CAWSPRVTVLTEAFF. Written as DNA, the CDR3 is TGTGCCTGGAGTCCTAGGGTGACAGTATTGACTGAAGCTTTCTTT.

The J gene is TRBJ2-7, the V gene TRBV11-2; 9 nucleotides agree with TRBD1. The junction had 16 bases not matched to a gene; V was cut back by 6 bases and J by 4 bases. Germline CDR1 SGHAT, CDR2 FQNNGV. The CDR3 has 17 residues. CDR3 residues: CASRKDTGGASTYEQYF. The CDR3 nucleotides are TGTGCCAGCAGAAAAGATACAGGGGGCGCCTCCACATACGAGCAGTACTTC.

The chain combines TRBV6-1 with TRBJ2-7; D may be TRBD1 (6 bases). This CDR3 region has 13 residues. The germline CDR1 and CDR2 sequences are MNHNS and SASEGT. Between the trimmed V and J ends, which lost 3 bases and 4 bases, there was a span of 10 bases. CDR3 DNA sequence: TGTGCCAGCAGTGAGACAGGTTTTTACGAGCAGTACTTC. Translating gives CASSETGFYEQYF.

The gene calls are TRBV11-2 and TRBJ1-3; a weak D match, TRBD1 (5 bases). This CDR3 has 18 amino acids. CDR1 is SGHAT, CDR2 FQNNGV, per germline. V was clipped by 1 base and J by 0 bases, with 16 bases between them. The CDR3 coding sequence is TGTGCCAGCAGCTTAGTATCCTCCAGGGTTCTCTCTGGAAACACCATATATTTT. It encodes CASSLVSSRVLSGNTIYF.

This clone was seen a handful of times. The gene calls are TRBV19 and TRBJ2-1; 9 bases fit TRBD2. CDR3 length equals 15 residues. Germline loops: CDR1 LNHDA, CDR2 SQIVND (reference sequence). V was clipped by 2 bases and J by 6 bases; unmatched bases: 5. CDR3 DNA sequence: TGTGCCAGTAGTATACTGGCGGGGGGGGTCAATGAGCAGTTCTTC. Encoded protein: CASSILAGGVNEQFF.

The chain's CDR3 is CASSKGQFTNTGELFF. The CDR3 coding sequence is TGTGCCAGTAGCAAAGGACAGTTCACGAACACCGGGGAGCTGTTTTTT. This chain links TRBV19 with TRBJ2-2, with D possibly TRBD1 on 6 matching bases. Germline values: CDR1 LNHDA, CDR2 SQIVND (reference sequence). This CDR3 comprises 16 residues. Trimming left V 6 bases short and J 0 bases short, with 14 bases between.

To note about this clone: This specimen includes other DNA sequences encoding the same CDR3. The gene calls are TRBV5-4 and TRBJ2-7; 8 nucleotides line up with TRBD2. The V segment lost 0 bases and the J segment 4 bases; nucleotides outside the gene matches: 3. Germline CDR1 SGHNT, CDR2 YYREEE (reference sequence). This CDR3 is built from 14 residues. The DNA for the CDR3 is TGTGCCAGCAGCTTGGACCGGGGGGGATACGAGCAGTACTTC. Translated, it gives CASSLDRGGYEQYF.

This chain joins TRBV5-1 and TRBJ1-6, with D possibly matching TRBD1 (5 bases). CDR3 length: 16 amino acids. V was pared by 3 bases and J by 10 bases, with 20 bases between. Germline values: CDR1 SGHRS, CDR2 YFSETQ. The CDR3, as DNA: TGCGCCAGCAGCTCGCAAATGAGCGGGCAGGGCTCACCCCTCCACTTT. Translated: CASSSQMSGQGSPLHF. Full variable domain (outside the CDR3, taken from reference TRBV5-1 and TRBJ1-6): KAGVTQTPRYLIKTRGQQVTLSCSPISGHRSVSWYQQTPGQGLQFLFEYFSETQRNKGNFPGRFSGRQFSNSRSEMNVSTLELGDSALYLCASSSQMSGQGSPLHFGNGTRLTVT.

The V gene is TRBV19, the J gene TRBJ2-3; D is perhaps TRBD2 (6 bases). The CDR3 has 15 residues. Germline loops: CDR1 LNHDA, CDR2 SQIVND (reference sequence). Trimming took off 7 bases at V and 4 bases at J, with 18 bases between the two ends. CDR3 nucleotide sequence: TGTGCCAGTACAACGATGGGGGGAGACGCAGATACGCAGTATTTT. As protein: CASTTMGGDADTQYF.

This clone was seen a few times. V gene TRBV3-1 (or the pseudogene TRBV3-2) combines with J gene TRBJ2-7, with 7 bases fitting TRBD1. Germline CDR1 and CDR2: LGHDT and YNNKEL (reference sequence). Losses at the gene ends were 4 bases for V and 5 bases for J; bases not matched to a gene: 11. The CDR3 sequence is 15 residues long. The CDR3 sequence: CASSRRGHQVDEQYF. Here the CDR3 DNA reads TGTGCCAGCAGCCGTAGGGGGCATCAGGTCGACGAGCAGTACTTC.

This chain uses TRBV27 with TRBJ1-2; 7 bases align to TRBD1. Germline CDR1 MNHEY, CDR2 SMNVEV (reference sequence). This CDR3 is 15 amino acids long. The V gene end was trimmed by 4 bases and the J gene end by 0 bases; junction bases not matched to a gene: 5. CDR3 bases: TGTGCCAGCAGTTACAGGGGTACCGCTAACTATGGCTACACCTTC. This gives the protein CASSYRGTANYGYTF.

CDR3 DNA: TGTGCCAGCTCGTACCAGGGGAGTGGAGAGACCCAGTACTTC. Its protein product is CASSYQGSGETQYF. The gene calls are TRBV6-5 and TRBJ2-5, with D possibly TRBD1 on 6 matching bases. Trimming left V 8 bases short and J 4 bases short, with 17 bases between. The CDR3 has 14 residues. The V gene's germline CDR1 is MNHEY and CDR2 SVGAGI.

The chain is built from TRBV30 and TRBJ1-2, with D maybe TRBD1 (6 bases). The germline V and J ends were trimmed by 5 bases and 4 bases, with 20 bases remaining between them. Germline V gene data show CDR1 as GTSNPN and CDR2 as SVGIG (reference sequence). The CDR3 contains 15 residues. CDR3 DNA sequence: TGTGCCTGGCTGACTATTACGGACAGCCGCTATGGCTACACCTTC. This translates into CAWLTITDSRYGYTF.

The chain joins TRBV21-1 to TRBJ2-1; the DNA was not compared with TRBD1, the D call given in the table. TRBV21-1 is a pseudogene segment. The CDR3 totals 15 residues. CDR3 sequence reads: CTSSNYRGRYNEQFF. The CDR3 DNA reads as TGTACCAGCAGCAATTACAGGGGGCGGTACAATGAGCAGTTCTTC.

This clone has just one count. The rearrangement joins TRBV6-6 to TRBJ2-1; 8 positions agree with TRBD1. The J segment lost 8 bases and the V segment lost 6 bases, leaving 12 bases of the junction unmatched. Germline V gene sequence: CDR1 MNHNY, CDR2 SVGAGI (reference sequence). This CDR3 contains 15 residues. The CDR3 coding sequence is TGTGCCAGCAGCCCCCGTGGGCAGGGGGCCGATGAGCAGTTCTTC. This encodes CASSPRGQGADEQFF.

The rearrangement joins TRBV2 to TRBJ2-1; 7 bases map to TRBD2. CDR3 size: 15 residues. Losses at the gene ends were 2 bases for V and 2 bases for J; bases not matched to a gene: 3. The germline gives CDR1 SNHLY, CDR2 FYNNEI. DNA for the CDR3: TGTGCCAGCAGTGAACTGGGAGGGGCCTACAATGAGCAGTTCTTC. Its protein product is CASSELGGAYNEQFF.

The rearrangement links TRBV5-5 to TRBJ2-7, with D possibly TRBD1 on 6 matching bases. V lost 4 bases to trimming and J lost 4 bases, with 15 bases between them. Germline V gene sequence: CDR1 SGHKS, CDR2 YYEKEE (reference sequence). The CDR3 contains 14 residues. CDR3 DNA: TGTGCCAGCAGCCTACTGGACAGTCATTACGAGCAGTACTTC. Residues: CASSLLDSHYEQYF.

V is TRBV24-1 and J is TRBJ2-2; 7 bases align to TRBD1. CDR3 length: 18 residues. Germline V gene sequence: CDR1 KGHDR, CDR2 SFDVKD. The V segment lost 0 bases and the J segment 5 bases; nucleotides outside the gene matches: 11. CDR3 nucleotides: TGTGCCACCAGTGATTTGAGACAGGGCCCTACGAGTACCGGGGAGCTGTTTTTT. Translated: CATSDLRQGPTSTGELFF.

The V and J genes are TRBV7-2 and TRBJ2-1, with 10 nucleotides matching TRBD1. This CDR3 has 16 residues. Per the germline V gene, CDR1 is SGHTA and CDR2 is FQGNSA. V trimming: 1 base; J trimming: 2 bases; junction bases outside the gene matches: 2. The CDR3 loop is CASSLDGQGAYNEQFF. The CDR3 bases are TGTGCCAGCAGCTTAGACGGACAGGGGGCCTACAATGAGCAGTTCTTC.